This record covers a single T cell receptor beta chain. Antigen unknown. These data come from a study of vaccination effects on CD4 cells after COVID-19. Only in-frame clones appear in the TCRdb table, and some are missing; sequencing was by immunoSEQ multiplex PCR. The data show over 30,000 clones, about four fifths seen once. The CDR3 is made up of 16 amino acids. After removal of 2 bases from V and 6 bases from J, the junction contained 9 bases not matched to a gene. From germline, CDR1 is MNHEY and CDR2 SVGAGI. Antigen-specific CD4+ T cells were expanded (with viral peptide pools) by the ViraFEST assay ahead of sequencing. CD4+ T cells were isolated after approximately 10 days of culture. Participants got two doses of BNT162b2 or mRNA-1273 vaccine.

This TCR was sampled from a human donor who received a COVID-19 vaccine. Some clones in this sample may be carry-over from other donors' samples. This sequence joins TRBV6-5 and TRBJ1-2; TRBD1 matches 10 bases. Sequenced here: CD4+ T cells from PBMCs cultured with HCoV-NL63 spike peptides, sampled after COVID-19 vaccination. The CDR3 DNA follows: TGTGCCAGCAGTTACGGGACAGGGGTAGTGGTGAATGGCTACACCTTC. The encoded protein is CASSYGTGVVVNGYTF.